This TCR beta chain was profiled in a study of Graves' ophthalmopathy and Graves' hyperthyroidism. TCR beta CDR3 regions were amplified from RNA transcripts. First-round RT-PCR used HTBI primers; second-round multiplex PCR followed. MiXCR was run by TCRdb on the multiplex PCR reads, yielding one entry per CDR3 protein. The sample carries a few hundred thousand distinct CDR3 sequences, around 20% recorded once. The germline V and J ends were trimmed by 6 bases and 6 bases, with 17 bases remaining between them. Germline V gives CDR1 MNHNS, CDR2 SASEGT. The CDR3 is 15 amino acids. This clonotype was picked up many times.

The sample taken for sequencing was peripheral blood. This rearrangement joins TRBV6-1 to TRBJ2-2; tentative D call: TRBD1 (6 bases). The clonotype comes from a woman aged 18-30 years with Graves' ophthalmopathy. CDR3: CASRPPGQASGELFF. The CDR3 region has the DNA TGTGCCAGCAGACCTCCGGGACAAGCATCCGGGGAGCTGTTTTTT.